Included here is one T cell receptor (beta chain) sequence, with context. The antigen is undetermined. The table came from immunoSEQ multiplex PCR; TCRdb's copy has only in-frame clones and leaves some out. The sample carries tens of thousands of clones, roughly 66% recorded once. This CDR3 has 14 residues. V was cut by 5 bases and J by 0 bases, with 10 bases left in between. Germline assignment: CDR1 SEHNR and CDR2 FQNEAQ (reference sequence). In every patient, relapse followed autologous stem cell transplantation, while exposure to brentuximab vedotin differed. These data belong to a study of PD-1 blockade in classical Hodgkin lymphoma. At the level of the study: Patients were treated with nivolumab at 3 mg/kg, and this was given intravenously every 2 weeks. Study-level findings and limits: Significant TCR diversity gains by C4D1 occurred in CD4+ but not CD8+ cells.

The gene calls are TRBV7-9 and TRBJ1-2; D gene uncertain. The sequence derives from a human donor with classical Hodgkin lymphoma. The sequencing used peripheral blood mononuclear cells (PBMCs), collected before the second cycle of nivolumab. The CDR3 DNA reads TGTGCCAGCAGCCGGTGGAGTTCTAACTATGGCTACACCTTC. It yields the protein CASSRWSSNYGYTF.